Listed below are T cell receptor beta chains from one sample, sequenced in a study of graft-versus-host responses after intestinal transplantation. Generated by immunoSEQ multiplex PCR, the TCRdb table keeps only in-frame clones and is missing some. Of about 12,000 clones listed, 65% to 85% are singletons. Sequencing used PBMCs, obtained around 130 days after transplant. Every receptor here comes from a human patient who received an intestinal transplant, so some T cells may come from the graft donor. CDR3s leave out the opening cysteine and the closing phenylalanine or tryptophan. Fields, in order: J gene, V gene, CDR3 protein.

TRBJ1-4,TRBV7-9,ASSPNTGGDEKLF
TRBJ1-2,TRBV28,ASSLRVPDRGNGYT
TRBJ1-3,TRBV6-1,ASTLQGDVGNTIY
TRBJ2-1,TRBV4-1,ASSPLAGGDEQF
TRBJ1-1,TRBV6-6,ASSPPGGGLTEAF
TRBJ2-7,TRBV28,ASSPRGGSYEQY
TRBJ1-2,TRBV27,ASSLTGPDYGYT
TRBJ1-2,TRBV30,AWGVRGVGGYT
TRBJ2-1,TRBV6-1,ASSDGLAGFYEQF
TRBJ1-1,TRBV6-5,ASSYGLDTEAF
TRBJ2-4,TRBV5-1,ASSPLPEGLLPFQY
TRBJ2-5,TRBV5-4,ASSFGIATQY
TRBJ1-1,TRBV5-1,ASSRLKVDTEAF
TRBJ2-1,TRBV9,ASSVDGRGGLEQF
TRBJ1-1,TRBV30,AWIDSLGGYTEAF
TRBJ2-7,TRBV14,ASGPTSGNTYEQY
TRBJ2-7,TRBV5-1,ASSLASGRAYEQY
TRBJ1-4,TRBV12-5,ASGDSGFGTNEKLF
TRBJ2-7,TRBV18,ASSPGQASSYEQY
TRBJ2-5,TRBV6-5,ASRPRTGNERY
TRBJ2-5,TRBV7-9,ASSLVSGRAEETQY
TRBJ2-2,TRBV27,ASSLVTSGRGGELF
TRBJ1-6,TRBV6-4,ASSDSGGNSPLH
TRBJ2-2,TRBV19,ASIQGTGELF
TRBJ2-1,TRBV5-6,ASNLNPGWEQF
TRBJ1-1,TRBV27,ASSLGLNTEAF
TRBJ2-7,TRBV27,ASSLSSAGLMYEQY
TRBJ1-2,TRBV13,ASSFRATNYGYT
TRBJ2-7,TRBV7-9,ASSFPGGGDKNEQY
TRBJ2-2,TRBV10-2,ASSQYFDSFRELF
TRBJ1-2,TRBV19,ASSIDDRQLLHGYT
TRBJ1-2,TRBV19,ASSNKAGTAGYT
TRBJ1-2,TRBV30,AWSEGTGGGYT
TRBJ2-1,TRBV5-4,ASSFSGSYNEQF
TRBJ2-1,TRBV18,ASSLPLAGDPLRGNEQF
TRBJ1-1,TRBV9,ASSVAPGNTEAF
TRBJ1-6,TRBV9,ASSVDSHNSPLH
.,TRBV6-9,ASAGNGTYEQY
TRBJ2-5,TRBV18,ASSNLPVQETQY
TRBJ2-2,TRBV6-5,ASSYWEGGPGELF
TRBJ2-7,TRBV19,ASSHRGGSYEQY
TRBJ2-7,TRBV21-1,ASSKGGSYEQY
TRBJ1-5,TRBV5-1,ASSLIRDRGPSLSNQPQH
TRBJ2-2,TRBV9,VSRRTPNTGELF
TRBJ2-2,TRBV7-3,ASSPGGPDTGELF
TRBJ2-1,TRBV13,ASSTPGNEQF
TRBJ2-7,TRBV15,ATSGDTTYEQY
TRBJ2-7,TRBV7-6,ASSLALQGSYEQY
TRBJ2-7,TRBV4-2,ASSQDITGVPYEQY